The 10 T cell receptor beta chains below come from one sample, sequenced in a study of Graves' ophthalmopathy and Graves' hyperthyroidism. Using RNA transcripts, the TCR beta CDR3 regions were amplified. HTBI primers primed a first-round RT-PCR, and a second-round multiplex PCR followed. One entry per CDR3 protein, called by TCRdb with MiXCR from the multiplex PCR reads. The sample yields roughly 400,000 distinct CDR3 sequences, 17% seen once. Sequenced: peripheral blood. These receptors were collected from an adult woman with stable Graves' hyperthyroidism.

In its sample, this clonotype was seen many times. J is TRBJ1-5 and V is TRBV19; TRBD1 aligns across 8 bases. The CDR3 is 16 residues long. Germline lookup yields CDR1 LNHDA and CDR2 SQIVND (reference sequence). J gave up 4 bases and V 4 bases, and 9 bases lay outside the gene matches. The CDR3 here is CASSNDRTGNNQPQHF. The CDR3 DNA reads as TGTGCCAGTAGTAACGACAGGACAGGGAATAATCAGCCCCAGCATTTT.

As regards this clonotype: This may be a read error, as it is one base from a much larger clone. The J gene is TRBJ2-5, the V gene TRBV25-1; D assignment may be TRBD1 or TRBD2 (5 bases each). The CDR3 is 13 amino acids. CDR1 is MGHDK, CDR2 SYGVNS, per germline. The CDR3 spells CVSRDGAGETQYF. The CDR3 DNA is TGTGTCAGCAGGGACGGGGCGGGAGAGACCCAGTACTTC. The variable domain in full, completed from reference TRBV25-1 and TRBJ2-5, reads EADIYQTPRYLVIGTGKKITLECSQTMGHDKMYWYQQDPGMELHLIHYSYGVNSTEKGDLSSESTVSRIRTEHFPLTLESARPSHTSQYLCVSRDGAGETQYFGPGTRLLVL.

This clonotype was seen many times. The chain is built from TRBV12-5 and TRBJ2-5, with 10 bases aligning to TRBD1. CDR1 and CDR2 from the germline V gene are LGHNT and FRNRAP. The CDR3 totals 14 residues. The V segment lost 6 bases and the J segment 5 bases; nucleotides outside the gene matches: 6. The DNA of the CDR3 is TGTGCTAGTGGACGAGGGACAGGGGACGAGACCCAGTACTTC. Translated: CASGRGTGDETQYF.

The table lists this clonotype with many counts. The chain employs TRBV7-8 and TRBJ2-7; D gene unclear. Germline V gene sequence: CDR1 SGHVS, CDR2 FQNEAQ. V was clipped by 1 base and J by 1 base, with 11 bases between them. This CDR3 has 15 amino acids. This CDR3 reads CASSLGPHVSYEQYF. CDR3 bases: TGTGCCAGCAGCTTAGGGCCCCATGTTTCCTACGAGCAGTACTTC.

This clonotype has ten or more counts. This chain uses TRBV27 with TRBJ2-7; no firm D call. Trimming removed 3 bases at V and 7 bases at J, with 16 bases between. CDR3 length equals 14 residues. Germline CDR1 is MNHEY and CDR2 is SMNVEV (reference sequence). This chain's CDR3 is CASSFSPLGGEQYF. In DNA form, the CDR3 reads TGTGCCAGCAGTTTCAGCCCCTTGGGCGGTGAGCAGTACTTC.

The J gene is TRBJ2-1, the V gene TRBV27; TRBD2 agrees at 9 bases. V gave up 9 bases and J gave up 10 bases; unmatched junction bases: 7. Germline V CDR1 and CDR2: MNHEY, SMNVEV (reference sequence). CDR3 size: 12 residues. The CDR3 nucleotides read TGTGCCAGTGCGGGAGGGCAACCCGAGCAGTTCTTC. Protein: CASAGGQPEQFF.

This sequence joins TRBV6-2 or TRBV6-3 and TRBJ2-7, with D uncertain. Germline V CDR1 and CDR2: MNHEY, SVGEGT. This CDR3 has 12 amino acids. Trimming left V 2 bases short and J 3 bases short, with 5 bases between. Written as DNA, the CDR3 is TGTGCCAGCAGTTACCCCCTCTACGAGCAGTACTTC. Translating it yields CASSYPLYEQYF.

This clonotype came up many times. V gene TRBV19 combines with J gene TRBJ2-5, with D perhaps matching TRBD2 (6 bases). The germline gives CDR1 LNHDA, CDR2 SQIVND (reference sequence). This CDR3 has 14 amino acids. Trimming cost V 5 bases and J 0 bases, with 10 bases left between them. The CDR3 is CASSFRDYQETQYF. CDR3 nucleotide sequence: TGTGCCAGTAGTTTTCGGGACTACCAAGAGACCCAGTACTTC.

This clonotype was found many times. This chain links TRBV20-1 with TRBJ2-7; D call uncertain. Deletions cut 1 base from V and 3 bases from J, with 10 bases between. Per the germline V gene, CDR1 is DFQATT and CDR2 is SNEGSKA (reference sequence). The CDR3 loop spans 13 amino acids. This CDR3 reads CSARGPRLYEQYF. The CDR3 DNA is TGCAGTGCTAGAGGGCCCAGGCTCTACGAGCAGTACTTC.

This clonotype was observed many times. The chain recombines TRBV15 with TRBJ2-7; D is ambiguous. Between the trimmed V and J ends, which lost 8 bases and 2 bases, there was a span of 19 bases. CDR1 is LNHNV, CDR2 YYDKDF, per germline (reference sequence). This CDR3 has 15 residues. CDR3 loop: CATGPSHLEAYEQYF. As DNA, the CDR3 is TGTGCCACCGGACCCTCTCACCTAGAGGCCTACGAGCAGTACTTC.